This TCR beta chain was recorded in a study of blood T cell repertoires in COVID-19. Study information: Sites across the United States, Italy and Spain contributed samples from acute and convalescent COVID-19. T cells, B-cell-depleted T cells, or PBMCs supplied cDNA or gDNA.

Germline V gene data show CDR1 as MGHRA and CDR2 as YSYEKL. Trimming at V came to 4 bases and at J to 5 bases, leaving 7 bases not matched to a gene. The CDR3 covers 15 residues. Authors' processing steps: Using reference gene primer amplification, nucleated cell counts were estimated. The repertoire was sequenced with immunoSEQ multiplex PCR; TCRdb's copy has only in-frame clones and lacks some. Clone size and V and J calls were adopted from that table, with D and trimming inferred from the DNA. This sample has about 59,000 clones, with 70% to 75% found just once. Sequences were obtained from peripheral blood. This chain connects TRBV4-1 to TRBJ1-5, with 8 nucleotides matching TRBD1. The clonotype originates from a woman between 70 and 85 years old with acute or convalescent COVID-19. The CDR3 DNA sequence: TGCGCCAGCAGCCTAGGGACAGGAGGGCATCAGCCCCAGCATTTT. This codes for CASSLGTGGHQPQHF.